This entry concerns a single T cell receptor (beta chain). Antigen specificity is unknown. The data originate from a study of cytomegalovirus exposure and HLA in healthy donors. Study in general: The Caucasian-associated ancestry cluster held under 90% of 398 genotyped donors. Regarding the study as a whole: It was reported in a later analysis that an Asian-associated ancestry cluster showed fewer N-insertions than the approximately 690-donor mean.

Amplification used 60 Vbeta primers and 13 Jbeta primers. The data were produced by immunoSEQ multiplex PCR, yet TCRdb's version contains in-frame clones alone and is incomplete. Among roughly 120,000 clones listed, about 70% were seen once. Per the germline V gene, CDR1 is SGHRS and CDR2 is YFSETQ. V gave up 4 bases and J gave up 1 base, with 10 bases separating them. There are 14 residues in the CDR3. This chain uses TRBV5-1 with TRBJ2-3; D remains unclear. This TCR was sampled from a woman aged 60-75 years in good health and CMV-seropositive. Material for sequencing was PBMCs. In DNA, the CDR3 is TGCGCCAGCAGCAGAGTGGCGGGCACAGATACGCAGTATTTT. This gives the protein CASSRVAGTDTQYF.